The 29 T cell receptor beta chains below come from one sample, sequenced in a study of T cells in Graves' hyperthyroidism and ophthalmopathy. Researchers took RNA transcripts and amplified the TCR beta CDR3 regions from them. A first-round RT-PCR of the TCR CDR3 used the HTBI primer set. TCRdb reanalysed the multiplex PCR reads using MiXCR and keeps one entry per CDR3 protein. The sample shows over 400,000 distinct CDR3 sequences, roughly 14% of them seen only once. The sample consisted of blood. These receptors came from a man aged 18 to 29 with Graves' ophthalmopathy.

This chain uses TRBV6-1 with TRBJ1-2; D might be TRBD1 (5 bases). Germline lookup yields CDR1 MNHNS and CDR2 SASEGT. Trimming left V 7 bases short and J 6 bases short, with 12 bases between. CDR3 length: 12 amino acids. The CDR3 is CASTQGYNGYTF. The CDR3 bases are TGTGCCAGCACGCAGGGTTATAATGGCTACACCTTC.

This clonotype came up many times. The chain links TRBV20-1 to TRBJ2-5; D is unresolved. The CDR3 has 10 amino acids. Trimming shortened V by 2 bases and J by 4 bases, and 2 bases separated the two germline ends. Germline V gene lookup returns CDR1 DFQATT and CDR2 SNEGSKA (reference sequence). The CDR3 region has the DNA TGCAGTGCTAGAAGAGAGACCCAGTACTTC. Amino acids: CSARRETQYF.

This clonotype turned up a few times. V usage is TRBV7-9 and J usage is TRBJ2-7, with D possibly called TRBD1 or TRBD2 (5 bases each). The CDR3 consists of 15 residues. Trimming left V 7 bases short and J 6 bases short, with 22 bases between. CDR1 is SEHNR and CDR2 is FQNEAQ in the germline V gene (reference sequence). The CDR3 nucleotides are TGTGCCAGCATCCCTTCCGGGACCTTAAGGGGCGAGCAGTACTTC. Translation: CASIPSGTLRGEQYF.

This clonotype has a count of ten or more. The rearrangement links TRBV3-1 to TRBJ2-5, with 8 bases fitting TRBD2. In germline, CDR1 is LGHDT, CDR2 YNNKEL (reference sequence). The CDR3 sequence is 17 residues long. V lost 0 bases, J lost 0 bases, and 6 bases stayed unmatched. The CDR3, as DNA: TGTGCCAGCAGCCAAGATTGGGTTAGCGGGGACCAAGAGACCCAGTACTTC. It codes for CASSQDWVSGDQETQYF.

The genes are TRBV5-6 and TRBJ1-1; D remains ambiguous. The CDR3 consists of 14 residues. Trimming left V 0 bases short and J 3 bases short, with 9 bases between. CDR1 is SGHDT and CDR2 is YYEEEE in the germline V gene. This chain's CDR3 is CASSLVADDTEAFF. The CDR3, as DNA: TGTGCCAGCAGCTTGGTCGCAGACGACACTGAAGCTTTCTTT.

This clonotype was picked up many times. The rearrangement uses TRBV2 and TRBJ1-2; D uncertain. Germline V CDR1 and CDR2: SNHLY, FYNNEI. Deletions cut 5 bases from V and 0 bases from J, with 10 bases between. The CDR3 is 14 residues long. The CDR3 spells CASSKGLTNYGYTF. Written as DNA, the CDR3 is TGTGCCAGCAGTAAAGGACTGACTAACTATGGCTACACCTTC. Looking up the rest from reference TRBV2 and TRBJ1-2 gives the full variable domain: EPEVTQTPSHQVTQMGQEVILRCVPISNHLYFYWYRQILGQKVEFLVSFYNNEISEKSEIFDDQFSVERPDGSNFTLKIRSTKLEDSAMYFCASSKGLTNYGYTFGSGTRLTVV.

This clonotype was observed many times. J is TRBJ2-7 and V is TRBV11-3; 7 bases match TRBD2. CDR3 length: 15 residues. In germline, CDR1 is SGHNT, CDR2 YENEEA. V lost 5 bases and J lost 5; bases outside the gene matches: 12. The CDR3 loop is CASSPPWEGSNEQYF. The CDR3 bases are TGTGCCAGCAGCCCCCCTTGGGAGGGGTCGAACGAGCAGTACTTC.

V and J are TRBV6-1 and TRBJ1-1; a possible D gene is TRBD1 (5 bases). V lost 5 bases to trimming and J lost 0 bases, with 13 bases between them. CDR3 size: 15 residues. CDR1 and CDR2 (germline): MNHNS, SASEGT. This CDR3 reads CASSRKPQVNTEAFF. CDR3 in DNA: TGTGCCAGCAGTAGAAAACCACAGGTGAACACTGAAGCTTTCTTT.

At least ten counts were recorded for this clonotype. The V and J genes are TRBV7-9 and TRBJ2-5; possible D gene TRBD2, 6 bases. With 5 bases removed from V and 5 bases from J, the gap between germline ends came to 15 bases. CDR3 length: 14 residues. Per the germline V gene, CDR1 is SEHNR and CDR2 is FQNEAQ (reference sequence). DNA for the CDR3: TGTGCCAGCAGCCAGGGACTGCTTGGGGAGACCCAGTACTTC. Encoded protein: CASSQGLLGETQYF.

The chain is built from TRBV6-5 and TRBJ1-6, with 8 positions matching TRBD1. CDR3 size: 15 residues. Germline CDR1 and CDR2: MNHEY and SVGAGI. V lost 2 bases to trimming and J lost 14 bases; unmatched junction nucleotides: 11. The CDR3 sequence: CASSYQVLLTGALHF. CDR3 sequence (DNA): TGTGCCAGCAGTTACCAAGTCCTCCTGACAGGGGCCCTCCACTTT.

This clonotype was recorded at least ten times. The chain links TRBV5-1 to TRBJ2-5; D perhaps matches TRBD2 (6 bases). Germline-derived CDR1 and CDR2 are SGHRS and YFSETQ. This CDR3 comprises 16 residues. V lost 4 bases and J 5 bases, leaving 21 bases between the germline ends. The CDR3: CASSMGGVGPAETQYF. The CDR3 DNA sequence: TGCGCCAGCAGCATGGGGGGTGTAGGGCCGGCGGAGACCCAGTACTTC. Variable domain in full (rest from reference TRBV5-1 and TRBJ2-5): KAGVTQTPRYLIKTRGQQVTLSCSPISGHRSVSWYQQTPGQGLQFLFEYFSETQRNKGNFPGRFSGRQFSNSRSEMNVSTLELGDSALYLCASSMGGVGPAETQYFGPGTRLLVL.

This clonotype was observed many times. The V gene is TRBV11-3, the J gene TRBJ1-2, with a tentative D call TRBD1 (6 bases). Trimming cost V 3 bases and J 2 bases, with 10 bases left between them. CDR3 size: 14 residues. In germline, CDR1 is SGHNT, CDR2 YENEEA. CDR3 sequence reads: CASSFDRYNYGYTF. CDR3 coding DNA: TGTGCCAGCAGCTTCGACAGGTACAACTATGGCTACACCTTC.

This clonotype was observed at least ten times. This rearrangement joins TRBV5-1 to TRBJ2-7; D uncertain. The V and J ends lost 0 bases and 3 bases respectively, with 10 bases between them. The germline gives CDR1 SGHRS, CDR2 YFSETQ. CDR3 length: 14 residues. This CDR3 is CASSLEGSGYEQYF. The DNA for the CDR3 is TGCGCCAGCAGCTTGGAAGGTTCGGGCTACGAGCAGTACTTC.

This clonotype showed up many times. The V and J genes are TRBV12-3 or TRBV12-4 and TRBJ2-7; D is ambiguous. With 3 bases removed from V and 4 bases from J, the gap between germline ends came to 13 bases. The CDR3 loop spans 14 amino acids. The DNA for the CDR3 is TGTGCCAGCAGTTTTCAGGCAGAGAAATACGAGCAGTACTTC. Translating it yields CASSFQAEKYEQYF.

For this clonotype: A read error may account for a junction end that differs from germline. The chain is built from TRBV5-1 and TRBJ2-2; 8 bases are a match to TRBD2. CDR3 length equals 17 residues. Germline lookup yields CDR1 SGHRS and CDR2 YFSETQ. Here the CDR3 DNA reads TGTGCCAGCAGCGTAGAACTGGGACTAGACCTTACCGGGGAGCTGTTTTTT. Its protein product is CASSVELGLDLTGELFF.

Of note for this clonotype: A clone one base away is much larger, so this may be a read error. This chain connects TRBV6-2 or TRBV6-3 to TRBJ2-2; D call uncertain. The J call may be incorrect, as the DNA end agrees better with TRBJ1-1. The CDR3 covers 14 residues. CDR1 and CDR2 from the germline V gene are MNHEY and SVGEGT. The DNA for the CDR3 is TGTGCCAGCAGTTACCCCGCTAGGAACACTGGAGCTTTCTTT. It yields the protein CASSYPARNTGAFF.

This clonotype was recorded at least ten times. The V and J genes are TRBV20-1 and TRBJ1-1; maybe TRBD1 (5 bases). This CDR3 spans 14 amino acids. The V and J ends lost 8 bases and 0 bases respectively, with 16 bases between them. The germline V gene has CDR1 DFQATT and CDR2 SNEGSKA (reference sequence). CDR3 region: CSTRVAAMNTEAFF. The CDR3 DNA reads TGCAGTACCAGGGTCGCTGCCATGAACACTGAAGCTTTCTTT.

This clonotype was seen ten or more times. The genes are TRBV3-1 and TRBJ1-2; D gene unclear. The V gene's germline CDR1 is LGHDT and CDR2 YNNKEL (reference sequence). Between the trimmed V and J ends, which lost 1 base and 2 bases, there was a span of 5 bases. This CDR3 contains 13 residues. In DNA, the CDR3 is TGTGCCAGCAGCCAAGTACCGAACTATGGCTACACCTTC. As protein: CASSQVPNYGYTF.

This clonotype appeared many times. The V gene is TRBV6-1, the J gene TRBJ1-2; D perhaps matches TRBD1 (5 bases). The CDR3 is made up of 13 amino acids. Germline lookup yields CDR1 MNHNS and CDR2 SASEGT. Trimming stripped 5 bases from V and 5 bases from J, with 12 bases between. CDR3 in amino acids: CASSSDMNYGYTF. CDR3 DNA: TGTGCCAGCAGTTCGGACATGAATTATGGCTACACCTTC.

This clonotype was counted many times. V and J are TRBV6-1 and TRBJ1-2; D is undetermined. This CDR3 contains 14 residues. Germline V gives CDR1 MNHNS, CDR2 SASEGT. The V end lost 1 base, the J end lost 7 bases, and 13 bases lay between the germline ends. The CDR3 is CASSEGVLPRGYTF. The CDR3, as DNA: TGTGCCAGCAGTGAAGGAGTCCTACCTCGTGGCTACACCTTC.

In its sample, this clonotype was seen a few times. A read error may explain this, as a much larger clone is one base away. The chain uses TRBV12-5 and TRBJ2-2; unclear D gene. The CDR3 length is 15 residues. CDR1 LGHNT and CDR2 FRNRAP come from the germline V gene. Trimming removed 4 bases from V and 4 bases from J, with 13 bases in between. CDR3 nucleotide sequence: TGTGCTAGTGGTTCCTCAGCTTCGGCCACCGGGGAGCTGTTTTTT. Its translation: CASGSSASATGELFF.

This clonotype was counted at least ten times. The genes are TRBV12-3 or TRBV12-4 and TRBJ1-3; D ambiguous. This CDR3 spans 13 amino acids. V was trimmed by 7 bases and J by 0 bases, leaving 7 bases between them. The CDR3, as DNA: TGTGCCAGCAAGTTCGGCTCTGGAAACACCATATATTTT. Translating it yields CASKFGSGNTIYF.

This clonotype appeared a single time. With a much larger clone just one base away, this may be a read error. The CDR3 region is CASSLVAGGANIQYF. CDR3 nucleotide sequence: TGTGCCAGCAGCTTAGTAGCGGGGGGAGCAAACATTCAGTACTTC. The chain employs TRBV7-2 and TRBJ2-4; 10 bases are shared with TRBD2. Germline V gene lookup returns CDR1 SGHTA and CDR2 FQGNSA. The ends lost 1 base at V and 6 bases at J; junction bases unmatched: 3. This CDR3 comprises 15 residues. The full variable domain, completed using reference TRBV7-2 and TRBJ2-4, is GAGVSQSPSNKVTEKGKDVELRCDPISGHTALYWYRQSLGQGLEFLIYFQGNSAPDKSGLPSDRFSAERTGGSVSTLTIQRTQQEDSAVYLCASSLVAGGANIQYFGAGTRLSVL.

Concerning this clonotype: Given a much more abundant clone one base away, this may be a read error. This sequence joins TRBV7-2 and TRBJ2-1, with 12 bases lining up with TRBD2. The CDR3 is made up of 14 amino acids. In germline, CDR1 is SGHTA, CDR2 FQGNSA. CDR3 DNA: TGTGCCAGCAGCTTGTGGACTAGCGGGAATGGGCAGTTCTTC. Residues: CASSLWTSGNGQFF.

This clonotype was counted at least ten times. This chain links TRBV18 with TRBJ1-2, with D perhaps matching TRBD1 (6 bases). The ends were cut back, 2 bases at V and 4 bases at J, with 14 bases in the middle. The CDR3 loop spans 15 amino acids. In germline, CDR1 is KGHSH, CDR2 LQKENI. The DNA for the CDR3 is TGTGCCAGCTCACCATCAACAGGGTACCCCTATGGCTACACCTTC. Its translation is CASSPSTGYPYGYTF.

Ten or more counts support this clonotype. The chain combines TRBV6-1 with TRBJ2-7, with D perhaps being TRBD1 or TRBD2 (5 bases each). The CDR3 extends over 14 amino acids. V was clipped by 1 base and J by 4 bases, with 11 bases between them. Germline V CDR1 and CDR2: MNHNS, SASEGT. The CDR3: CASSEVLGVYEQYF. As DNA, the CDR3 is TGTGCCAGCAGTGAAGTTTTGGGGGTATACGAGCAGTACTTC.

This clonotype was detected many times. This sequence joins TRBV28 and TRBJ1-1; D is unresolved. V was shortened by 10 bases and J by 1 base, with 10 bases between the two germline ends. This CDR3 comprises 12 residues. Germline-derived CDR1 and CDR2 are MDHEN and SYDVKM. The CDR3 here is CAIQSANTEAFF. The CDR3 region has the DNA TGTGCCATACAGAGTGCGAACACTGAAGCTTTCTTT.

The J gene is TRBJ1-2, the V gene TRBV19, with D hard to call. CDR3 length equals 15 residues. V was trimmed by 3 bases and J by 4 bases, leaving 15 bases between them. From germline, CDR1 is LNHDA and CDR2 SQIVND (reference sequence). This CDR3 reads CASSMLRGFGYGYTF. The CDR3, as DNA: TGTGCCAGTAGTATGTTGAGAGGGTTCGGCTATGGCTACACCTTC.

The CDR3 DNA sequence: TGTGCCAGCAGCCAAGACTGGGCCGATGGGGCGGGGGGGTATAGCACAGATACGCAGTATTTT. This gives the protein CASSQDWADGAGGYSTDTQYF. The rearrangement joins TRBV3-1 to TRBJ2-3, with 9 positions matching TRBD2. CDR1 and CDR2 from the germline V gene are LGHDT and YNNKEL (reference sequence). J lost 0 bases, V lost 0 bases, and 16 bases had no gene match. This CDR3 region has 21 residues.